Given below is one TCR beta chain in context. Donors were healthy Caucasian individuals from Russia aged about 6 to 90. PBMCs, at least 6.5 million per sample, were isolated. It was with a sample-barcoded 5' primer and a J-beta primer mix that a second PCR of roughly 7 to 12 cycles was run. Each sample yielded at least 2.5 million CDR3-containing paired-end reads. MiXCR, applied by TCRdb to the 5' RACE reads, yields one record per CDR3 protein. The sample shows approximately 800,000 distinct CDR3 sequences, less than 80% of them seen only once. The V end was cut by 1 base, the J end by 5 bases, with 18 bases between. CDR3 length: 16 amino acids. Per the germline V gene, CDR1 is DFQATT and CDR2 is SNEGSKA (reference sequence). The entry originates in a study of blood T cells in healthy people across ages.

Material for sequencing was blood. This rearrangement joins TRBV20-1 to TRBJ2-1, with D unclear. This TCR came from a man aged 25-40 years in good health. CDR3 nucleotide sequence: TGCAGTGCTAGAGGGCCTACTTGGGCCTGGGACAATGAGCAGTTCTTC. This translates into CSARGPTWAWDNEQFF.